This T cell receptor beta chain is drawn from a study of lymphopenia after photon versus proton radiotherapy. Study-wide results and limits: Under photons, naive T cells and diversity fell while effector/memory populations rose.

This table comes from immunoSEQ multiplex PCR, and its TCRdb copy is limited to in-frame clones, with some not included. The sample lists about 70,000 clones, approximately 87% occurring once. As regards this clone: Its antigen is currently unknown.

This TCR was recovered from a man at least 80 years old with esophageal cancer. This sample comprised peripheral blood, obtained from a patient treated with proton-based radiotherapy.

The CDR3 loop reads CASSVSFNTEAFF. Written as DNA, the CDR3 is TGTGCCAGCAGCGTATCCTTCAACACTGAAGCTTTCTTT. The V gene is TRBV9, the J gene TRBJ1-1; D is unclear. The CDR3 extends over 13 amino acids. Trimming shortened V by 1 base and J by 2 bases, and 6 bases separated the two germline ends. Germline V gene lookup returns CDR1 SGDLS and CDR2 YYNGEE.